These T cell receptor beta chains were read from a single sample in a study of identical twins. TCRdb reprocessed the 5' RACE reads via MiXCR and lists one record per CDR3 protein. The data show 200,000 to 250,000 distinct CDR3 sequences, 7.5% seen once. The sample was also reused in another study, on yellow fever vaccine responses in identical twins.

Sequenced: memory (CD45RO+) T cells sorted from blood. These TCRs come from a woman between 18 and 29 years old in good health. Each CDR3 is given with its conserved first and last residue. D genes are given only for firm matches. Where a row states a size, it is once, few, many or the class of an expanded clone; other rows omit it.

d_call j_call clone_size v_call cdr3_aa cdr3_nt
- TRBJ1-5 - TRBV19 CASTWSDQPQHF TGTGCCAGTACCTGGTCGGATCAGCCCCAGCATTTT
- TRBJ2-2 few TRBV30 CAWSLNTGELFF TGTGCCTGGAGTTTAAACACCGGGGAGCTGTTTTTT
- TRBJ2-7 - TRBV6-2/TRBV6-3 CASSQAGGVYEQYF TGTGCCAGCAGTCAGGCAGGTGGAGTCTACGAGCAGTACTTC
TRBD1 TRBJ2-3 many TRBV12-3/TRBV12-4 CASSSEQGAYTDTQYF TGTGCCAGCAGTTCCGAGCAGGGGGCATACACAGATACGCAGTATTTT
- TRBJ2-1 - TRBV7-2 CASSLVGRGTNEQFF TGTGCCAGCAGCTTAGTAGGTCGTGGAACGAATGAGCAGTTCTTC
TRBD1 TRBJ1-1 - TRBV30 CAWRWGQPGTEAFF TGTGCCTGGAGGTGGGGACAGCCCGGCACTGAAGCTTTCTTT
TRBD1 TRBJ2-1 many TRBV3-1 CASSQSPGQGAVQFF TGTGCCAGCAGCCAAAGCCCGGGACAGGGGGCGGTTCAGTTCTTC
TRBD1 TRBJ2-5 many TRBV11-2 CASSPGQFQETQYF TGTGCCAGCAGCCCGGGACAGTTCCAAGAGACCCAGTACTTC
- TRBJ1-2 many TRBV28 CASSGAGVQMNYGYTF TGTGCCAGCAGTGGGGCTGGGGTGCAGATGAACTATGGCTACACCTTC
- TRBJ2-1 - TRBV5-6 CASSLGGIRGNEQFF TGTGCCAGCAGCTTGGGCGGAATAAGGGGCAATGAGCAGTTCTTC
- TRBJ1-1 - TRBV2 CASRRQDLNSNTEAFF TGTGCCAGCAGAAGACAGGACCTGAATTCGAACACTGAAGCTTTCTTT
TRBD1 TRBJ2-3 few TRBV27 CASNTADRLRTDTQYF TGTGCCAGCAATACGGCGGACAGGCTACGCACAGATACGCAGTATTTT
- TRBJ2-5 many TRBV6-2/TRBV6-3 CASSYLETQYF TGTGCCAGCAGTTACCTCGAGACCCAGTACTTC
- TRBJ1-5 - TRBV19 CASSSKGDNQPQHF TGTGCCAGTAGTAGTAAGGGGGACAATCAGCCCCAGCATTTT
- TRBJ1-1 few TRBV20-1 CSARDLKTGTMGIRNTEAFF TGCAGTGCTAGAGACCTCAAAACCGGGACAATGGGGATCCGGAACACTGAAGCTTTCTTT
- TRBJ2-7 few TRBV6-5 CASSYGRAASSYEQYF TGTGCCAGCAGTTACGGCCGGGCGGCTAGCTCCTACGAGCAGTACTTC
TRBD1 TRBJ2-1 many TRBV29-1 CSVSSKQGASKDEQFF TGCAGCGTTTCCTCTAAACAGGGGGCAAGTAAAGATGAGCAGTTCTTC
- TRBJ2-3 - TRBV20-1 CSAGEQVHSSTDTQYF TGCAGTGCCGGGGAGCAGGTTCATTCTAGCACAGATACGCAGTATTTT
- TRBJ2-1 many TRBV12-3/TRBV12-4 CASSGTLDNEQFF TGTGCCAGCAGCGGGACACTCGACAATGAGCAGTTCTTC
- TRBJ2-1 many TRBV29-1 CSGFRGGPYNEQFF TGCAGCGGATTCAGGGGGGGGCCCTACAATGAGCAGTTCTTC
- TRBJ2-1 few TRBV14 CASSFSTLSYNEQFF TGTGCCAGCAGCTTCAGTACCTTATCCTACAATGAGCAGTTCTTC
- TRBJ2-2 many TRBV15 CATSRDTRGRGELFF TGTGCCACCAGCAGAGATACGAGAGGGCGCGGGGAGCTGTTTTTT
- TRBJ1-4 many TRBV19 CASRSTGRRNEKLFF TGTGCCAGTAGATCCACGGGACGGAGGAATGAAAAACTGTTTTTT
- TRBJ1-2 - TRBV5-5 CASSLSGTDYGYTF TGTGCCAGCAGCTTGTCCGGGACGGACTATGGCTACACCTTC
- TRBJ2-2 many TRBV29-1 CSVRTANTGELFF TGCAGCGTTAGGACAGCTAACACCGGGGAGCTGTTTTTT
- TRBJ1-2 - TRBV6-1 CASTDRVPEHGYTF TGTGCCAGCACCGACAGAGTCCCCGAACATGGCTACACCTTC
- TRBJ2-2 many TRBV4-2 CASSPPQDTGELFF TGTGCCAGCAGCCCCCCCCAGGACACCGGGGAGCTGTTTTTT
TRBD1 TRBJ2-1 few TRBV6-2/TRBV6-3 CASSPLPRDRGEQFF TGTGCCAGCAGTCCACTACCTCGGGACAGGGGCGAGCAGTTCTTC
TRBD1 TRBJ2-2 - TRBV12-3/TRBV12-4 CASSTRQGNTGELFF TGTGCCAGCAGCACCCGACAGGGGAACACCGGGGAGCTGTTTTTT
- TRBJ2-3 many TRBV29-1 CSGRTDTQYF TGCAGCGGGCGGACAGATACGCAGTATTTT
TRBD1 TRBJ1-5 many TRBV5-5 CASSLGQGGTEPQHF TGTGCCAGCAGCTTGGGACAGGGAGGAACGGAGCCCCAGCATTTT
TRBD2 TRBJ2-7 - TRBV6-6 CASLSGGYEQYF TGTGCCAGCCTCAGCGGGGGGTACGAGCAGTACTTC
- TRBJ1-2 few TRBV30 CAWRAGGNGYTF TGTGCCTGGAGAGCCGGGGGTAATGGCTACACCTTC
- TRBJ2-7 few TRBV7-9 CASSLEIDGRQYF TGTGCCAGCAGCTTAGAAATCGACGGAAGACAGTACTTC
- TRBJ1-5 few TRBV27 CASSLQGKGQPQHF TGTGCCAGCAGTTTACAGGGGAAAGGTCAGCCCCAGCATTTT
TRBD2 TRBJ2-1 few TRBV7-9 CASSSGTTDSGEQFF TGTGCCAGCAGTTCCGGGACTACCGACTCGGGGGAGCAGTTCTTC
- TRBJ2-7 few TRBV6-5 CASSYGTDFTEQYF TGTGCCAGCAGTTACGGAACGGATTTCACCGAGCAGTACTTC
- TRBJ2-7 few TRBV6-1 CASSNLHAESEQYF TGTGCCAGCAGCAACCTACACGCCGAGAGCGAGCAGTACTTC
TRBD2 TRBJ2-5 many TRBV29-1 CSVVLAGAQETQYF TGCAGCGTTGTGCTAGCGGGGGCCCAAGAGACCCAGTACTTC
TRBD1 TRBJ2-3 few TRBV7-9 CASSSPRTGPSDTQYF TGTGCCAGCAGCTCCCCCCGGACAGGGCCATCAGATACGCAGTATTTT
- TRBJ1-1 - TRBV6-1 CASSHSGGQLNTEAFF TGTGCCAGCAGTCATTCCGGGGGACAACTGAACACTGAAGCTTTCTTT
TRBD1 TRBJ2-1 few TRBV28 CASSLSGTGGKGVQFF TGTGCCAGCAGTTTAAGCGGGACAGGGGGGAAGGGTGTGCAGTTCTTC
- TRBJ1-1 - TRBV25-1 CASSQDSWMNTEAFF TGTGCCAGCAGTCAAGACTCTTGGATGAACACTGAAGCTTTCTTT
- TRBJ2-7 many TRBV12-3/TRBV12-4 CASSLALDEQYF TGTGCCAGCAGTTTAGCGCTGGACGAGCAGTACTTC
TRBD1 TRBJ1-2 - TRBV4-3 CASSQLRTGHGGYTF TGCGCCAGCAGCCAGCTTCGGACAGGGCACGGTGGCTACACCTTC
TRBD2 TRBJ2-1 many TRBV6-4 CASSETSGSWNEQFF TGTGCCAGCAGTGAAACTAGCGGGAGTTGGAATGAGCAGTTCTTC
- TRBJ1-5 many TRBV28 CASSWDFNQPQHF TGTGCCAGCAGTTGGGATTTCAATCAGCCCCAGCATTTT
TRBD1 TRBJ2-7 - TRBV20-1 CSARGRTGDTYEQYF TGCAGTGCTAGAGGTCGAACAGGGGATACCTACGAGCAGTACTTC
- TRBJ2-2 - TRBV2 CASSLANWELFF TGTGCCAGCAGTCTAGCGAACTGGGAGCTGTTTTTT
TRBD1 TRBJ1-1 - TRBV7-9 CASSSTGVGNTEAFF TGTGCCAGCAGCTCGACAGGGGTGGGAAACACTGAAGCTTTCTTT
- TRBJ2-6 few TRBV20-1 CSARIGAGANVLTF TGCAGTGCTAGGATTGGGGCTGGGGCCAACGTCCTGACTTTC
- TRBJ2-5 - TRBV6-1 CASSSYMGETQYF TGTGCCAGCAGCTCCTATATGGGGGAGACCCAGTACTTC
TRBD1 TRBJ1-2 many TRBV7-2 CASSLWGQGDGYTF TGTGCCAGCAGCTTATGGGGACAGGGGGATGGCTACACCTTC
TRBD1 TRBJ2-3 - TRBV20-1 CSAYLGQVSTDTQYF TGCAGTGCTTATCTGGGACAGGTTAGCACAGATACGCAGTATTTT
TRBD1 TRBJ1-2 few TRBV28 CASSMTGGFVYGYTF TGTGCCAGCAGTATGACAGGGGGCTTTGTCTATGGCTACACCTTC